A selection of T cell receptor beta chains follows, all from one sample in a study of blood T cell repertoires in COVID-19. The assay was immunoSEQ multiplex PCR, and TCRdb's table has in-frame clones only and misses some. The top ten hold about an eighth of the sample, which has around 170,000 clones, around 80% seen once. Material: peripheral blood. Receptor source: a woman of 80 years or more with COVID-19, enrolled during active disease. Each CDR3 is given with its conserved first and last residue. A D gene is named only where the DNA matches it firmly. Expanded clones are given a class, and other clones once, few, many or no size at all.

V	J	size	D	DNA	CDR3
TRBV6-5	TRBJ2-1	once	TRBD2	TGTGCCAGCACTCAGACTAGCGGCACCTACAATGAGCAGTTCTTC	CASTQTSGTYNEQFF
TRBV9	TRBJ1-2	.	.	TGTGCCAGCAGCGTACCCTTCTCCCAGGGCTATGGCTACACCTTC	CASSVPFSQGYGYTF
TRBV2	TRBJ1-1	.	.	TGTGCCAGCAGAAGTGCAGGGATCCTGAACACTGAAGCTTTCTTT	CASRSAGILNTEAFF
TRBV18	TRBJ1-1	few	.	TGTGCCAGCTCACCGGTCGCAGGGAACTTCTTT	CASSPVAGNFF
TRBV7-8	TRBJ2-5	.	TRBD2	TGTGCCAGCAGCTTACTAACTAGCGGGAAAGAAGAGACCCAGTACTTC	CASSLLTSGKEETQYF
TRBV5-1	TRBJ1-1	.	.	TGCGCCAGCAGCTTCGGCCAGGGAATCACTGAAGCTTTCTTT	CASSFGQGITEAFF
TRBV4-2	TRBJ2-3	.	.	TGTGCCAGCAGCCAGGGCGGGGGCACACACACAGATACGCAGTATTTT	CASSQGGGTHTDTQYF
TRBV2	TRBJ2-2	.	TRBD2	TGTGCCAGCAGGTTTGGGAGGGCGAACACCGGGGAGCTGTTTTTT	CASRFGRANTGELFF
TRBV18	TRBJ1-4	many	.	TGTGCCAGCTCACCCCAGAGGGAATCTAATGAAAAACTGTTTTTT	CASSPQRESNEKLFF
TRBV6-1	TRBJ2-1	.	TRBD2	TGTGCCAGCAGTGAATGGGGCCGAGCGGGACTCAATGAGCAGTTCTTC	CASSEWGRAGLNEQFF
TRBV5-4	TRBJ2-7	.	.	TGTGCCAGCAGCTTGGGGGCAGGGGATTTGGTCGAGCAGTACTTC	CASSLGAGDLVEQYF
TRBV27	TRBJ2-3	.	.	TGTGCCAGCAGTCCGGACACATACACAGATACGCAGTATTTT	CASSPDTYTDTQYF
TRBV6-2/TRBV6-3	TRBJ2-5	few	TRBD2	TGTGCCAGCAGTAGACTAGCTTTGGCCCAGTACTTC	CASSRLALAQYF
TRBV6-4	TRBJ1-2	.	.	TGTGCCAGCAGAGGTGACAGTGAGAACTATGGCTACACCTTC	CASRGDSENYGYTF
TRBV5-1	TRBJ2-7	.	TRBD2	TGCGCCAGCAGCCACGGGACTAGCGGGAGCGGCGAGCAGTACTTC	CASSHGTSGSGEQYF
TRBV28	TRBJ1-2	.	.	TGTGCCAGCAGTTTAACCGTGGCTGACTATGGCTACACCTTC	CASSLTVADYGYTF
TRBV7-2	TRBJ2-7	.	.	TGTGCCAGCAGCAGGGACAACTCCTACGAGCAGTACTTC	CASSRDNSYEQYF
TRBV5-8	TRBJ2-3	.	TRBD2	TGTGCCATCACGGGGCTAGCGGGAGTAGATACGCAGTATTTT	CAITGLAGVDTQYF
TRBV5-1	TRBJ1-6	.	TRBD1	TGCGCCAGCAGCTGGACAGGGCAGAGCTCCTATAATTCACCCCTCCACTTT	CASSWTGQSSYNSPLHF
TRBV19	TRBJ1-2	.	TRBD1	TGTGCCAGTAGTAGGACCCCGGACAGGGGTACCTATGGCTACACCTTC	CASSRTPDRGTYGYTF
TRBV5-3	TRBJ2-5	.	.	TGTGCCAGAAGCTTGGCTCAGGACTGCACGTGGGAGACCCAGTACTTC	CARSLAQDCTWETQYF
TRBV11-3	TRBJ2-2	once	TRBD2	TGTGCCAGCAGCCCGACCCGACTAGCGGGGGGCGGGGAGCTGTTTTTT	CASSPTRLAGGGELFF
TRBV7-2	TRBJ1-5	.	.	TGTGCCAGCAGCTTATTACGGGGAAGCAATCAGCCCCAGCATTTT	CASSLLRGSNQPQHF
TRBV25-1	TRBJ2-2	.	.	TGTGCCAGCAGTGAATTAGGGGGGGCGAACACCGGGGAGCTGTTTTTT	CASSELGGANTGELFF
TRBV24-1	TRBJ2-3	.	.	TGTGCCACCAGGTTCGGGGGCACAGATACGCAGTATTTT	CATRFGGTDTQYF
TRBV5-1	TRBJ2-5	.	.	TGCGCCAGCAGCTTGGACGGCGCGGCGGTTCAAGAGACCCAGTACTTC	CASSLDGAAVQETQYF
TRBV2	TRBJ2-3	.	.	TGTGCCAGCAGGCCCACGGGTTTCACAGATACGCAGTATTTT	CASRPTGFTDTQYF
TRBV18	TRBJ2-5	once	.	TGTGCCAGCTCAGCAGGGGCCGGGGAGACCCAGTACTTC	CASSAGAGETQYF
TRBV3-1/TRBV3-2	TRBJ2-1	.	.	TGTGCCAGCAGCCAATTCGGTGAGCAGTTCTTC	CASSQFGEQFF
TRBV7-9	TRBJ1-4	.	.	TGTGCCAGCAGCCTAATTAATGAAAAACTGTTTTTT	CASSLINEKLFF
TRBV2	TRBJ2-5	.	.	TGTGCCAGCAGTGAAGCTAAGGGGGGGCGAATGGAGACCCAGTACTTC	CASSEAKGGRMETQYF